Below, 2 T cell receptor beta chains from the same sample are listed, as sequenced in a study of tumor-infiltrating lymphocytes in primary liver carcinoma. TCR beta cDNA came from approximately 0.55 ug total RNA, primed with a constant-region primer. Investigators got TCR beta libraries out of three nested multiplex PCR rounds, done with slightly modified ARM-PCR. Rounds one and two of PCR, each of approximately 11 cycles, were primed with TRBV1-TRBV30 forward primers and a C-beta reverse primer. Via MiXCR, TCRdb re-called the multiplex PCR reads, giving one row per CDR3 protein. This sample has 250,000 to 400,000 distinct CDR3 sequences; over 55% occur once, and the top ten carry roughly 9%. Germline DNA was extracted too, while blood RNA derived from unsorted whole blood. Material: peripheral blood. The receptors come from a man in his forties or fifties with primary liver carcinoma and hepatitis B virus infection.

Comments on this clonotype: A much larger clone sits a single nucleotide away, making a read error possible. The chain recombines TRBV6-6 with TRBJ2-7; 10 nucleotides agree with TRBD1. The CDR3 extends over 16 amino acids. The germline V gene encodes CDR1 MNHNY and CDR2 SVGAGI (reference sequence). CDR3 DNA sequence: TGTGCCAGCAGTTACGCTCCGGGACAGGGGCGCTACGAGGAGTACTTC. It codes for CASSYAPGQGRYEEYF.

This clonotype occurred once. CDR3 bases: TGTGCCAGCAGTACCGTAGCGGGGACACGGAAGTTCTTC. Translated, it gives CASSTVAGTRKFF. The genes are TRBV28 and TRBJ2-1; 8 positions match TRBD2. V was clipped by 5 bases and J by 14 bases; unmatched bases: 11. This CDR3 has 13 residues. In germline, CDR1 is MDHEN, CDR2 SYDVKM.